The sequence of this TCR beta chain was determined in a study of CD8 T cells in ankylosing spondylitis. Using quantitative 5'-RACE with molecular barcodes, the authors made TCR beta libraries. TCRdb analysed the 5' RACE reads with MiXCR anew, one entry per CDR3 protein. The sample has 800,000 to 900,000 distinct CDR3 sequences, about 12% seen once. As for this clonotype: As yet, its antigen is unknown.

CDR3 size: 16 residues. Germline CDR1 and CDR2: SGDLS and YYNGEE. Trimming shortened V by 2 bases and J by 0 bases, and 13 bases separated the two germline ends. Study conclusions and caveats: For ankylosing spondylitis blood, a TCR beta motif of under 10 highly homologous variants appeared characteristic. Significantly higher representation of disease-linked clones was reported for matched ankylosing spondylitis synovial fluid. Both synovial fluid and blood in reactive arthritis had previously been reported to carry some motif variants.

The receptor was isolated from a male donor with ankylosing spondylitis. The specimen sequenced was blood, either unsorted or a sorted T cell fraction (not recorded which). The V call is TRBV9, the J call TRBJ2-3, with D possibly TRBD2 on 6 matching bases. CDR3 sequence: CASSVGGPVSTDTQYF. In nucleotides, the CDR3 is TGTGCCAGCAGCGTGGGGGGACCCGTTAGCACAGATACGCAGTATTTT.